This record looks at one TCR beta chain sequence and its context. Method: immunoSEQ multiplex PCR; TCRdb's copy keeps in-frame clones and lacks some. The table lists 60,000 to 80,000 clones, roughly 90% of them singletons. Germline V gene lookup returns CDR1 MNHNY and CDR2 SVGAGI (reference sequence). V was clipped by 3 bases and J by 3 bases, with 3 bases between them. The CDR3 spans 12 residues. The sample comes from a study of identifying expanded T cells in peripheral blood. The TCR was taken from a person aged 18 to 75 in good health. Source material: blood. The chain couples TRBV6-6 to TRBJ1-3; D is uncertain. As DNA, the CDR3 is TGTGCCAGCAGTTATAGTGGAAACACCATATATTTT. This codes for CASSYSGNTIYF.